A single T cell receptor beta chain is shown here with its context. This CDR3 is also generated by other DNA sequences in the sample. This specimen comes from a study of blood T cell repertoires in COVID-19. Study summary: COVID-19 samples, acute and convalescent, were from the United States, Italy and Spain. T cells, B-cell-depleted T cells, or PBMCs supplied cDNA or gDNA.

Original data processing: Nucleated cell counts were estimated from reference gene primer amplification. Method: immunoSEQ multiplex PCR; TCRdb's copy keeps in-frame clones and lacks some. That table supplies the V and J calls and clone size; D and trimming were determined from the DNA. The repertoire includes 95,000 to 150,000 clones, 85% of them detected once, and around 9.9% sits in the top ten. The CDR3 runs to 14 residues. Trimming shortened V by 3 bases and J by 0 bases, and 9 bases separated the two germline ends. Per the germline V gene, CDR1 is KGHSH and CDR2 is LQKENI. The chain employs TRBV18 and TRBJ2-7; D might be TRBD1 (6 bases). The material sequenced was peripheral blood. This receptor was obtained from a man older than 75 with acute or convalescent COVID-19. The CDR3 coding sequence is TGTGCCAGCTCACCTGACAGGAGCTCCTACGAGCAGTACTTC. Translating it yields CASSPDRSSYEQYF.